This entry concerns a single T cell receptor (beta chain). The sample comes from a study of T cell changes during pregnancy in multiple sclerosis. Germline values: CDR1 SGHTA, CDR2 FQGTGA. This CDR3 region has 14 residues. J gave up 6 bases and V 5 bases, and 8 bases lay outside the gene matches. Method: immunoSEQ multiplex PCR; TCRdb's copy keeps in-frame clones and lacks some. Among tens of thousands of clones listed, roughly 90% were seen once. The rearrangement links TRBV7-3 to TRBJ2-7; TRBD2 agrees at 9 bases. The sequencing used CD4+ T cells from peripheral blood mononuclear cells, collected in the first trimester of pregnancy. The receptor's source is a female donor in good health, enrolled as a control in a pregnancy study. The CDR3 nucleotides are TGTGCCAGCAGCCCCTCCGGGACTAGCATCGAGCAGTACTTC. Translation gives CASSPSGTSIEQYF.